The clone carrying this TCR beta chain was observed many times. Unique molecular identifiers were linked by the library to individual cDNA molecules. TCRdb independently ran MiXCR on the RACE reads; one entry per CDR3 protein. The sample records 30,000 to 40,000 distinct CDR3 sequences, around 5% being singletons. Time point meaning: healthy volunteer bleed at 6 weeks. Unfractionated whole blood served as the source for total RNA extraction. This sample is drawn from a study of human T cells and chemical hapten exposure. Trimming removed 7 bases from V and 7 bases from J, with 14 bases in between. The CDR3 runs 12 residues. Per the germline V gene, CDR1 is MNHEY and CDR2 is SVGEGT.

Sequenced input: whole blood. The chain is built from TRBV6-2 or TRBV6-3 and TRBJ2-7, with a weak D call TRBD2 (6 bases). The clonotype was recovered from a human donor in good health. Some clones in this sample may be carry-over from other donors' samples. The CDR3 DNA is TGTGCCAGCACCTGGACGGCGGGGGAGCAGTACTTC. It encodes CASTWTAGEQYF.